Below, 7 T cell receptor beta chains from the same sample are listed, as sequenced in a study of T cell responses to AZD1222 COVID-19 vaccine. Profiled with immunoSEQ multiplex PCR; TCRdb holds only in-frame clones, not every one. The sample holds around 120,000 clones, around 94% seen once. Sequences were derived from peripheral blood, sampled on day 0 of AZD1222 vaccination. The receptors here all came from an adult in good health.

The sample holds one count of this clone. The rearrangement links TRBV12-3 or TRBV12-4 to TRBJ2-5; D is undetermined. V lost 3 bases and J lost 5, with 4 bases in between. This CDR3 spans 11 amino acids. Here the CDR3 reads CASSFRETQYF. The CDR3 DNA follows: TGTGCCAGCAGTTTTCGGGAGACCCAGTACTTC.

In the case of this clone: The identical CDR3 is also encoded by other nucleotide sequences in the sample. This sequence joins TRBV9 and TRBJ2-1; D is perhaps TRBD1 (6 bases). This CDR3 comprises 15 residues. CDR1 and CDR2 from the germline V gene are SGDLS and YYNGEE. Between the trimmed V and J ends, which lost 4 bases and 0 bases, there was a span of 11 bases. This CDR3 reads CASSKGGSSYNEQFF. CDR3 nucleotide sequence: TGTGCCAGCAGCAAAGGGGGAAGCTCCTACAATGAGCAGTTCTTC.

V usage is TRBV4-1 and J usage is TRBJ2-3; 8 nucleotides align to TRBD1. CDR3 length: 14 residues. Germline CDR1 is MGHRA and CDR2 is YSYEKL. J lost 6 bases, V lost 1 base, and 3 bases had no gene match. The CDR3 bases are TGCGCCAGCAGCCAAGCGGACAGGGAGGATACGCAGTATTTT. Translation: CASSQADREDTQYF.

The CDR3 region is CASSRGTGIGNTIYF. The DNA of the CDR3 is TGCGCCAGCAGCCGAGGGACAGGGATCGGAAACACCATATATTTT. V and J are TRBV5-1 and TRBJ1-3, with 9 bases matching TRBD1. Germline values: CDR1 SGHRS, CDR2 YFSETQ. This CDR3 contains 15 residues. Trimming cost V 4 bases and J 4 bases; bases outside gene matches: 6.

CDR3 nucleotides: TGTGCCAGCAGTACTAGGGACAGGGGTTTCAATCAGCCCCAGCATTTT. Amino acid sequence: CASSTRDRGFNQPQHF. The V call is TRBV28, the J call TRBJ1-5; TRBD1 matches at 10 bases. J gave up 3 bases and V 5 bases, and 7 bases lay outside the gene matches. In germline, CDR1 is MDHEN, CDR2 SYDVKM. The CDR3 spans 16 residues.

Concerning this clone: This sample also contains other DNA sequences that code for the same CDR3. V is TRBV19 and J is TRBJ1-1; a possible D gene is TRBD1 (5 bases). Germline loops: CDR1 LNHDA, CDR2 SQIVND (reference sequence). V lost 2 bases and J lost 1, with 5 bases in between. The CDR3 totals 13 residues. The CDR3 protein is CASSIRGNTEAFF. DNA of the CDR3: TGTGCCAGTAGTATAAGGGGGAACACTGAAGCTTTCTTT.

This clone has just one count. The CDR3 coding sequence is TGTGCCAGTACAGCAGGGTATGGCTACACCTTC. It translates to CASTAGYGYTF. The rearrangement joins TRBV28 to TRBJ1-2, with D perhaps matching TRBD1 (5 bases). The CDR3 is 11 amino acids. With 9 bases removed from V and 5 bases from J, the gap between germline ends came to 10 bases. Per the germline V gene, CDR1 is MDHEN and CDR2 is SYDVKM.